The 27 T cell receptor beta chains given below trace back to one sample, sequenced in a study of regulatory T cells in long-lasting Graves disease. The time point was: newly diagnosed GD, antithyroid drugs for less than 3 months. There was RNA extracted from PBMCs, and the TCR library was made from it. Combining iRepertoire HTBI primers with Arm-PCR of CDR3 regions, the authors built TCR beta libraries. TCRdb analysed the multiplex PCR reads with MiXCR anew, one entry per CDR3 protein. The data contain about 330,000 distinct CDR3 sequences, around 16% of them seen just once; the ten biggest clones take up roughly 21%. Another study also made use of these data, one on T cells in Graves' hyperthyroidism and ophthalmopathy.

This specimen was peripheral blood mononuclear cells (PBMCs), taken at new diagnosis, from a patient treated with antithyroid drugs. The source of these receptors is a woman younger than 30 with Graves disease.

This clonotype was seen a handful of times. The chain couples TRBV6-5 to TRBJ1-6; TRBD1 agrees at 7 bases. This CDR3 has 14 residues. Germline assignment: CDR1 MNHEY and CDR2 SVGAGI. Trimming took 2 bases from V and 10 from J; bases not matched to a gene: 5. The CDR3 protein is CASSYQGQWSPLHF. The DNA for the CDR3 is TGTGCCAGCAGTTACCAGGGACAGTGGTCACCCCTCCACTTT.

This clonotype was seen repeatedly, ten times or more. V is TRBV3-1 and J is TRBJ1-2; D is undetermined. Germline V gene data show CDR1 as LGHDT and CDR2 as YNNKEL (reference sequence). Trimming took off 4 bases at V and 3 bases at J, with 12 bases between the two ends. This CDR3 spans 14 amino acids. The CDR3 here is CASSRFTTDYGYTF. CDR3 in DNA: TGTGCCAGCAGCCGATTCACCACGGACTATGGCTACACCTTC.

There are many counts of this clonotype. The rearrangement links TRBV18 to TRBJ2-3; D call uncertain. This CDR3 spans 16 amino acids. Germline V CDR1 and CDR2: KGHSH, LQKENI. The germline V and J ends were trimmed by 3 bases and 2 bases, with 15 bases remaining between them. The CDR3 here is CASSPLGPPSTDTQYF. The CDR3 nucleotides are TGTGCCAGCTCACCCCTCGGGCCCCCCTCCACAGATACGCAGTATTTT.

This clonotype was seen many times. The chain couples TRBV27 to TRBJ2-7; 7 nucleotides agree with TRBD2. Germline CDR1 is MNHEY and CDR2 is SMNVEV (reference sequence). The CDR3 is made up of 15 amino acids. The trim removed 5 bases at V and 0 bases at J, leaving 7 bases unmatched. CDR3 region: CASSALAEVSYEQYF. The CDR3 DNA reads TGTGCCAGCAGTGCGCTAGCGGAGGTCTCCTACGAGCAGTACTTC.

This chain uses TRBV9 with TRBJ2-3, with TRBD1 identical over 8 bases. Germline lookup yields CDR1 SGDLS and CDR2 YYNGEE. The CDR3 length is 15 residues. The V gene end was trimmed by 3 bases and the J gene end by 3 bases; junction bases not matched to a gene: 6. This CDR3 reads CASSETGTGTDTQYF. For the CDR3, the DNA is TGTGCCAGCAGCGAAACCGGGACAGGTACAGATACGCAGTATTTT.

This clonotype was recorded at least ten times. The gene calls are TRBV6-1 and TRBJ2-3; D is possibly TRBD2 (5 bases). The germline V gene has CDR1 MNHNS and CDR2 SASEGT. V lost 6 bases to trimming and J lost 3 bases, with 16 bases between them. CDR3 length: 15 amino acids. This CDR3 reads CASRSASTRTDTQYF. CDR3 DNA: TGTGCCAGCAGGTCCGCCTCTACTAGGACAGATACGCAGTATTTT.

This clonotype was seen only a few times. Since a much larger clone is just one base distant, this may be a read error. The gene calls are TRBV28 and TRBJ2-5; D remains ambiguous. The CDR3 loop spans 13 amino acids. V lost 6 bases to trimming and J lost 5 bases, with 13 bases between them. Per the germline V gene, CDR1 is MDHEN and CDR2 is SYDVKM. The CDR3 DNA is TGTGCCAGCAGCGCTATTGGGCAGGAGACCCAGTACTTC. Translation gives CASSAIGQETQYF. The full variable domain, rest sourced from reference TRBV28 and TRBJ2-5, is DVKVTQSSRYLVKRTGEKVFLECVQDMDHENMFWYRQDPGLGLRLIYFSYDVKMKEKGDIPEGYSVSREKKERFSLILESASTNQTSMYLCASSAIGQETQYFGPGTRLLVL.

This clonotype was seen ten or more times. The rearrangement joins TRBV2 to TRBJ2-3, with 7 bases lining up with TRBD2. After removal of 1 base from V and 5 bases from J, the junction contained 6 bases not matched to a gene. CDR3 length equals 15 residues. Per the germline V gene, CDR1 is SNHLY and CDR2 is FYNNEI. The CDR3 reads CASSEGVREQDTQYF. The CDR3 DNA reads TGTGCCAGCAGTGAAGGGGTGCGGGAGCAAGATACGCAGTATTTT.

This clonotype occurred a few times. CDR3 residues: CSAEVSIGPQHF. CDR3 sequence (DNA): TGCAGTGCTGAGGTCTCGATCGGGCCCCAGCATTTT. The genes are TRBV20-1 and TRBJ1-5, with D unclear. Between the trimmed V and J ends, which lost 5 bases and 9 bases, there was a span of 14 bases. Germline CDR1 DFQATT, CDR2 SNEGSKA (reference sequence). The CDR3 totals 12 residues.

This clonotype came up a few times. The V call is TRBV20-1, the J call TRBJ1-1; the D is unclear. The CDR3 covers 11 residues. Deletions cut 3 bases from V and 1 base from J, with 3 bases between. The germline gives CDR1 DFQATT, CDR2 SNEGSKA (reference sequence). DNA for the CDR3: TGCAGTGCTAGGGAGAACACTGAAGCTTTCTTT. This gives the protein CSARENTEAFF.

The DNA for the CDR3 is TGTGCCAGCAGCTTAGAGGGCCCTCCGATCGGGGAGCTGTTTTTT. Translation: CASSLEGPPIGELFF. V is TRBV11-2 and J is TRBJ2-2; D is uncertain. Deletions cut 0 bases from V and 7 bases from J, with 12 bases between. CDR1 and CDR2 from the germline V gene are SGHAT and FQNNGV. The CDR3 covers 15 residues.

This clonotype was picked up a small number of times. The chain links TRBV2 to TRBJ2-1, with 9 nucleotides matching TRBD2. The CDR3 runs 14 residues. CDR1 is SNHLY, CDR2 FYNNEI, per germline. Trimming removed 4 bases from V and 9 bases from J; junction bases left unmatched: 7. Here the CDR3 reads CASSVVSGRREQFF. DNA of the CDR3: TGTGCCAGCAGTGTTGTTAGCGGGAGACGTGAGCAGTTCTTC.

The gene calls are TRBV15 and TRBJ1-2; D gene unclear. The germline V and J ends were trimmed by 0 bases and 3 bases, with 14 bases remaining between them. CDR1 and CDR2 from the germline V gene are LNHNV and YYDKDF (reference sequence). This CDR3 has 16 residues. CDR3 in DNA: TGTGCCACCAGCAGAGATCGCGGCGGGTCGGACTATGGCTACACCTTC. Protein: CATSRDRGGSDYGYTF.

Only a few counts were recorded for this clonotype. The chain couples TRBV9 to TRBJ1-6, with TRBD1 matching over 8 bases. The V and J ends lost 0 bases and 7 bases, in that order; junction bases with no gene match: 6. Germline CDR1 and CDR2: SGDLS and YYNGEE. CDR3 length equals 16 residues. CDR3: CASSVAPGTGNSPLHF. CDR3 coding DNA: TGTGCCAGCAGCGTAGCTCCTGGGACAGGCAATTCACCCCTCCACTTT. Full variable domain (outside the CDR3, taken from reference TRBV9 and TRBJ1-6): DSGVTQTPKHLITATGQRVTLRCSPRSGDLSVYWYQQSLDQGLQFLIQYYNGEERAKGNILERFSAQQFPDLHSELNLSSLELGDSALYFCASSVAPGTGNSPLHFGNGTRLTVT.

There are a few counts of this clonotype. The CDR3 spells CATSDTKDRVGNQPQHF. Here the CDR3 DNA reads TGTGCCACCAGTGACACCAAAGACAGGGTGGGCAATCAGCCCCAGCATTTT. The V and J genes are TRBV24-1 and TRBJ1-5, with 7 bases lining up with TRBD1. This CDR3 spans 17 amino acids. V shed 4 bases and J 2 bases; nucleotides not matched to a gene: 10. CDR1 and CDR2 (germline): KGHDR, SFDVKD.

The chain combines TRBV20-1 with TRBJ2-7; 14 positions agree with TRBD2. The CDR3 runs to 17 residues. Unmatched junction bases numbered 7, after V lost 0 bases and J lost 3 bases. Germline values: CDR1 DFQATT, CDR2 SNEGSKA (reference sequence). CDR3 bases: TGCAGTGCTAGAGATGCCCGACTAGCGGGGGGGCTCTACGAGCAGTACTTC. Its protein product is CSARDARLAGGLYEQYF.

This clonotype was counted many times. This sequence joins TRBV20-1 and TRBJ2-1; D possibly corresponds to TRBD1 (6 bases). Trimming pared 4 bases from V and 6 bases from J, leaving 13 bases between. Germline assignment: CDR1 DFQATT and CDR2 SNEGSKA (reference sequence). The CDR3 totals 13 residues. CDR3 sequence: CSAMTGRVNEQFF. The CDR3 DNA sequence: TGCAGTGCTATGACAGGACGGGTCAATGAGCAGTTCTTC.

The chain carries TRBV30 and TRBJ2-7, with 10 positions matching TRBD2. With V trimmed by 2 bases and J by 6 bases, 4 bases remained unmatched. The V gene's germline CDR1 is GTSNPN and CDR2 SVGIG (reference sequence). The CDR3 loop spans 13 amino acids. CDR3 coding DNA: TGTGCCTGGAGTCCTAGCGGGAGTGGCGAGCAGTACTTC. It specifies CAWSPSGSGEQYF.

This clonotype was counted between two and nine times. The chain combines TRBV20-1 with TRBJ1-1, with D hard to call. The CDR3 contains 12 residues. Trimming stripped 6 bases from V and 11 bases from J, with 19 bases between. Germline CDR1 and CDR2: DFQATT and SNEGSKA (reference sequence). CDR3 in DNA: TGCAGTGCCATTGAGCCCCGGCAGTACGCTTTCTTT. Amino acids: CSAIEPRQYAFF.

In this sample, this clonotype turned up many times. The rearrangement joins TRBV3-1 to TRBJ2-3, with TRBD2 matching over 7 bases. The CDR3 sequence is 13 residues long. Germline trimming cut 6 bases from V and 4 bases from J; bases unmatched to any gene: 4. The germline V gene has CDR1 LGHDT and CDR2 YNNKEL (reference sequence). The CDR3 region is CASSQGGSDTQYF. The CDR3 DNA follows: TGTGCCAGCAGTCAGGGAGGGTCAGATACGCAGTATTTT.

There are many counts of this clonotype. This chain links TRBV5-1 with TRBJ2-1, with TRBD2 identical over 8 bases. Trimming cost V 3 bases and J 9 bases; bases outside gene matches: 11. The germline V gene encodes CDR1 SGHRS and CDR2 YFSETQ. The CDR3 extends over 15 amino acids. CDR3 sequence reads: CASSYSGMESGEQFF. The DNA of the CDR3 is TGCGCCAGCAGCTATAGCGGGATGGAAAGTGGTGAGCAGTTCTTC. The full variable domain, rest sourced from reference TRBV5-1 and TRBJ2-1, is KAGVTQTPRYLIKTRGQQVTLSCSPISGHRSVSWYQQTPGQGLQFLFEYFSETQRNKGNFPGRFSGRQFSNSRSEMNVSTLELGDSALYLCASSYSGMESGEQFFGPGTRLTVL.

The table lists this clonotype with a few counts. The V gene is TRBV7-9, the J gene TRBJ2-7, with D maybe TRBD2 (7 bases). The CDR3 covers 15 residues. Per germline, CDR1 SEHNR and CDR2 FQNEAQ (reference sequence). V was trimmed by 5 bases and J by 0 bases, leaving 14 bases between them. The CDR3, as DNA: TGTGCCAGCAGCGTGGTGGGGGGGGCCTCCTACGAGCAGTACTTC. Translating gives CASSVVGGASYEQYF.

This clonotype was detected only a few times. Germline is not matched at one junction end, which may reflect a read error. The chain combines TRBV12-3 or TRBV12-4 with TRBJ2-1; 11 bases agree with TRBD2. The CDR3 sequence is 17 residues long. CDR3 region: CASSLALLAGADNEQLF. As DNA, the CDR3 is TGTGCCAGCAGCTTAGCCCTACTAGCGGGAGCGGACAATGAGCAGCTCTTC.

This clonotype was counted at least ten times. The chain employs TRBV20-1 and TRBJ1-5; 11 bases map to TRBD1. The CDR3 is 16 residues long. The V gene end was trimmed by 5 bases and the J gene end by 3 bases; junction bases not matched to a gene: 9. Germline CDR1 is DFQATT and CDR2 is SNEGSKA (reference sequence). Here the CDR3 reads CSAEAPDRGPNQPQHF. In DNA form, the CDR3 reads TGCAGTGCTGAAGCCCCGGACAGGGGGCCCAATCAGCCCCAGCATTTT.

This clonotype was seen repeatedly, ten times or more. CDR3: CASSELRRNGEQYF. The CDR3 nucleotides are TGCGCCAGCAGTGAGCTCAGAAGGAACGGAGAGCAGTACTTC. The gene calls are TRBV10-1 and TRBJ2-7; D unresolved. Germline V gives CDR1 WNHNN, CDR2 SYGVQD (reference sequence). The CDR3 totals 14 residues. V was pared by 2 bases and J by 7 bases, with 15 bases between.

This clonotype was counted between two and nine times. CDR3 protein: CSAQKGGGGEKLFF. The CDR3 nucleotides read TGCAGTGCCCAAAAGGGGGGGGGTGGAGAAAAACTGTTTTTT. This sequence joins TRBV20-1 and TRBJ1-4, with D tentatively TRBD1 (6 bases). The CDR3 runs to 14 residues. V was clipped by 6 bases and J by 8 bases, with 19 bases between them. Germline lookup yields CDR1 DFQATT and CDR2 SNEGSKA (reference sequence).

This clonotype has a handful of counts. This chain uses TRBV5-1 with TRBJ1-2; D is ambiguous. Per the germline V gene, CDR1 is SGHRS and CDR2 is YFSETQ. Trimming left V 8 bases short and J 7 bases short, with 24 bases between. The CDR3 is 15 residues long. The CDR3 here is CASTLDARELGGYTF. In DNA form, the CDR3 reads TGCGCCAGTACTTTGGACGCTCGGGAATTAGGTGGCTACACCTTC. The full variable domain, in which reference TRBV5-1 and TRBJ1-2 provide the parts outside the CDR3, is KAGVTQTPRYLIKTRGQQVTLSCSPISGHRSVSWYQQTPGQGLQFLFEYFSETQRNKGNFPGRFSGRQFSNSRSEMNVSTLELGDSALYLCASTLDARELGGYTFGSGTRLTVV.